The 14 T cell receptor beta chains below were found in one sample sequenced in a study of regulatory T cells in long-lasting Graves disease. Time point indicated: newly diagnosed GD, antithyroid drugs for less than 3 months. RNA isolated from PBMCs was used to make the TCR library. To make TCR beta libraries, researchers used iRepertoire HTBI primers and Arm-PCR of CDR3 regions. TCRdb redid the calling of the multiplex PCR reads with MiXCR, one entry per CDR3 protein. The sample lists some 340,000 distinct CDR3 sequences, about 10% occurring once. These data also featured in a second study, about T cells in Graves' hyperthyroidism and ophthalmopathy.

Sequenced material: peripheral blood mononuclear cells (PBMCs), taken at new diagnosis, from a patient treated with antithyroid drugs. All receptors derive from a young woman with Graves disease.

This clonotype was picked up a small number of times. The genes are TRBV19 and TRBJ2-3, with D unclear. The V and J ends lost 0 bases and 5 bases respectively, with 9 bases between them. This CDR3 is built from 14 residues. The germline V gene encodes CDR1 LNHDA and CDR2 SQIVND (reference sequence). The CDR3 region has the DNA TGTGCCAGTAGTATAGATCGATGGGGAGATACGCAGTATTTT. Translating gives CASSIDRWGDTQYF.

Many counts were recorded for this clonotype. The chain combines TRBV7-8 with TRBJ1-1; D is uncertain. Germline V CDR1 and CDR2: SGHVS, FQNEAQ. Trimming took off 0 bases at V and 3 bases at J, with 8 bases between the two ends. This CDR3 is built from 14 residues. The CDR3 loop reads CASSLAIRDTEAFF. CDR3 coding DNA: TGTGCCAGCAGCTTAGCGATCCGGGACACTGAAGCTTTCTTT.

This clonotype was seen repeatedly, ten times or more. The rearrangement links TRBV3-1 to TRBJ2-3; D is unresolved. Trimming cost V 4 bases and J 0 bases, with 8 bases left between them. Germline lookup yields CDR1 LGHDT and CDR2 YNNKEL (reference sequence). The CDR3 runs to 14 residues. CDR3: CASSPDPSTDTQYF. For the CDR3, the DNA is TGTGCCAGCAGCCCAGACCCTAGCACAGATACGCAGTATTTT.

The sample holds a few counts of this clonotype. V is TRBV5-1 and J is TRBJ1-1, with 8 bases identical to TRBD1. The CDR3 runs 16 residues. Per the germline V gene, CDR1 is SGHRS and CDR2 is YFSETQ. With V trimmed by 0 bases and J by 0 bases, 4 bases remained unmatched. Written as DNA, the CDR3 is TGCGCCAGCAGCTTGGGTGGGGACAGGCTGAACACTGAAGCTTTCTTT. Translated: CASSLGGDRLNTEAFF.

This clonotype was counted many times. The chain has TRBV11-1 and TRBJ2-3, with no clear D. CDR1 and CDR2 from the germline V gene are SGHAT and FQDESV (reference sequence). The V end was cut by 5 bases, the J end by 6 bases, with 12 bases between. CDR3 size: 13 residues. CDR3 in DNA: TGTGCCAGCAGCCACCGCCGGGCGGATACGCAGTATTTT. Protein: CASSHRRADTQYF.

This clonotype was detected many times. The chain couples TRBV29-1 to TRBJ1-2; the D gene is possibly TRBD1 (6 bases). From germline, CDR1 is SQVTM and CDR2 ANQGSEA. CDR3 size: 12 residues. V was clipped by 5 bases and J by 3 bases, with 10 bases between them. In DNA form, the CDR3 reads TGCAGCGTTCGGGGGGCTGACTATGGCTACACCTTC. Residues: CSVRGADYGYTF.

This clonotype was detected many times. The V call is TRBV24-1, the J call TRBJ1-5; the D is unclear. The ends were cut back, 2 bases at V and 1 base at J, with 8 bases in the middle. This CDR3 region has 15 residues. CDR1 KGHDR and CDR2 SFDVKD come from the germline V gene. Written as DNA, the CDR3 is TGTGCCACCAGTGATTCGGGCAGAAGCAATCAGCCCCAGCATTTT. Amino acids: CATSDSGRSNQPQHF.

This clonotype has just a few counts. The chain carries TRBV20-1 and TRBJ2-1, with D possibly called TRBD1 or TRBD2 (5 bases each). Per germline, CDR1 DFQATT and CDR2 SNEGSKA (reference sequence). The CDR3 totals 15 residues. Trimming took 1 base from V and 4 from J, leaving 14 bases between them. As DNA, the CDR3 is TGCAGTGCTAGAGTGAAAGGGACCATATACAATGAGCAGTTCTTC. Protein product: CSARVKGTIYNEQFF.

Ten or more counts support this clonotype. V gene TRBV28 combines with J gene TRBJ2-1; 11 bases agree with TRBD2. V trimming: 5 bases; J trimming: 12 bases; junction bases outside the gene matches: 12. The CDR3 loop spans 15 amino acids. Germline CDR1 is MDHEN and CDR2 is SYDVKM. In DNA form, the CDR3 reads TGTGCCAGCAGTGGGGGACTAGCGGAAACTAAGGGGCAGTTCTTC. Its translation: CASSGGLAETKGQFF.

This chain links TRBV6-1 with TRBJ2-5, with 11 bases fitting TRBD2. In germline, CDR1 is MNHNS, CDR2 SASEGT. This CDR3 is built from 15 residues. V lost 8 bases and J lost 5; bases outside the gene matches: 10. The CDR3 nucleotides are TGTGCCAGCGGACTAGCGGGCTCGTTATGGGAGACCCAGTACTTC. Translating gives CASGLAGSLWETQYF.

This clonotype has ten or more counts. This chain uses TRBV7-2 with TRBJ2-7, with 9 bases lining up with TRBD2. Germline V CDR1 and CDR2: SGHTA, FQGNSA. The CDR3 covers 16 residues. V shed 5 bases and J 0 bases; nucleotides not matched to a gene: 8. CDR3 sequence: CASSVRRLAASYEQYF. CDR3 nucleotides: TGTGCCAGCAGCGTCCGTAGACTAGCGGCCTCCTACGAGCAGTACTTC.

In this sample, this clonotype turned up a few times. The chain joins TRBV7-3 to TRBJ1-2; D may be TRBD1 (6 bases). This CDR3 is 13 amino acids long. V was trimmed by 5 bases and J by 6 bases, leaving 13 bases between them. Per germline, CDR1 SGHTA and CDR2 FQGTGA. CDR3 nucleotides: TGTGCCAGCAGCCTGGGGGGGGGCCATGGCTACACCTTC. Residues: CASSLGGGHGYTF.

Only a few counts were recorded for this clonotype. DNA for the CDR3: TGTGCCAGCAGTTACCGACAGGGGGCGAGGAATCAGCCCCAGCATTTT. Its protein product is CASSYRQGARNQPQHF. The V and J genes are TRBV6-9 and TRBJ1-5; 10 bases fit TRBD1. The CDR3 has 16 amino acids. Germline V CDR1 and CDR2: MNHGY, SVAAGI. Trimming cost V 3 bases and J 4 bases; bases outside gene matches: 6.

The chain carries TRBV2 and TRBJ2-5; D might be TRBD2 (5 bases). The CDR3 totals 17 residues. Germline V gene lookup returns CDR1 SNHLY and CDR2 FYNNEI. The V end was cut by 1 base, the J end by 4 bases, with 19 bases between. CDR3 amino acids: CASSEGRGSSTGETQYF. For the CDR3, the DNA is TGTGCCAGCAGTGAAGGCCGGGGTTCGAGCACGGGAGAGACCCAGTACTTC.